A single T cell receptor beta chain is shown here with its context. Its antigen is as yet unknown. This record belongs to a study of T-cell memory formation after mild COVID-19. Overall study findings and caveats: Clones contracting across day 15 to 85 had a balanced CD4/CD8 profile; later expanding clones leaned CD4+.

CDR1 is ENHRY and CDR2 is SYGVKD in the germline V gene. Deletions cut 7 bases from V and 2 bases from J, with 16 bases between. The CDR3 sequence is 15 residues long. TCRdb independently ran MiXCR on the 5' RACE reads; one entry per CDR3 protein. The table lists a few hundred thousand distinct CDR3 sequences, approximately 15% of them singletons. The specimen was PBMCs or a T cell subset sorted from them (not recorded which). The source of this sequence is a man aged 18 to 29 who had mild COVID-19 (a few samples of this study predate the infection). Cell type and time point are not known. The chain uses TRBV10-3 and TRBJ2-3; perhaps TRBD2 as D (5 bases). CDR3 sequence: CAINTASWNTDTQYF. The CDR3 DNA follows: TGTGCCATCAACACGGCTAGCTGGAACACAGATACGCAGTATTTT.